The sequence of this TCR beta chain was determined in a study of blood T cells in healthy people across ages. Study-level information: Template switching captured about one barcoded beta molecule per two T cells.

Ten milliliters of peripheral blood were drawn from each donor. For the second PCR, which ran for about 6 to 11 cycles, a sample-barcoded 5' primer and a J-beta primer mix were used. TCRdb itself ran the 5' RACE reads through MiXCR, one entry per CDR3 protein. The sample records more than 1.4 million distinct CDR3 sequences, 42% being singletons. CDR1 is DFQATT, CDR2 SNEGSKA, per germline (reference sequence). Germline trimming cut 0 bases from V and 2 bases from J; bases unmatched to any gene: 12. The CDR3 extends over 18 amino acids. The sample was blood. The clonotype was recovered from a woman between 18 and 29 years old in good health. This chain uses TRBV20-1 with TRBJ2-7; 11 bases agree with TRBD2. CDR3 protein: CSARERASSGRYTYEQYF. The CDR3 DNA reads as TGCAGTGCTAGAGAAAGGGCATCTAGCGGGAGGTACACCTACGAGCAGTACTTC.